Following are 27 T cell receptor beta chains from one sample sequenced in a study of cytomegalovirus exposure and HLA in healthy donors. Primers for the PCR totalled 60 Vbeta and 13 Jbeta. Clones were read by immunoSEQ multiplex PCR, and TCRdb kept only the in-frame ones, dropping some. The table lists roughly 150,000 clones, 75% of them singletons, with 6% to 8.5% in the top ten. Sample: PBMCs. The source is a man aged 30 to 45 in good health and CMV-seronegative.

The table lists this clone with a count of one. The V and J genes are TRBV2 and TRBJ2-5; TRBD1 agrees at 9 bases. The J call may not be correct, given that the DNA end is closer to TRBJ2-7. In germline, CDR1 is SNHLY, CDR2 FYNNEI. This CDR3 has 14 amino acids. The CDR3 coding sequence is TGTGCCAGCAGTGGACGGACAGGGGACGTCGAGCAGTACTTC. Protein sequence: CASSGRTGDVEQYF.

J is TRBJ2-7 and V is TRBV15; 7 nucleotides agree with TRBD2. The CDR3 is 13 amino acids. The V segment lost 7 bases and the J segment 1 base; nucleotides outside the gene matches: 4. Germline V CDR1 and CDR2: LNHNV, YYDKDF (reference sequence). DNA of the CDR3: TGTGCCACCAACCGGGACTATTCCTACGAGCAGTACTTC. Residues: CATNRDYSYEQYF.

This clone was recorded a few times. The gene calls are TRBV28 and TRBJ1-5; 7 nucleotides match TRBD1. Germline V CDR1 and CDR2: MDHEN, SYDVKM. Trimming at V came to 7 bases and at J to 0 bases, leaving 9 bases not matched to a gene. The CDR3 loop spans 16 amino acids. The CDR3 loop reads CASIGLTGYSNQPQHF. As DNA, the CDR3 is TGTGCCAGCATCGGCCTGACAGGGTATAGCAATCAGCCCCAGCATTTT.

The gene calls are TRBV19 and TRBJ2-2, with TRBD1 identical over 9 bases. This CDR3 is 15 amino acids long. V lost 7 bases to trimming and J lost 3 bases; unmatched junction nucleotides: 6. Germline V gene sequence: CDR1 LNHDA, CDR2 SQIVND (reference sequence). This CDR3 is CASTLTGGDTGELFF. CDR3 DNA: TGTGCCAGTACCCTGACAGGGGGTGACACCGGGGAGCTGTTTTTT.

DNA of the CDR3: TGTGCCAGTAGTATCGCCCCAGGGGGCAGGTACGAGCAGTACTTC. Protein product: CASSIAPGGRYEQYF. V and J are TRBV19 and TRBJ2-7; 8 bases map to TRBD1. Germline V gene lookup returns CDR1 LNHDA and CDR2 SQIVND (reference sequence). The J segment lost 4 bases and the V segment lost 3 bases, leaving 8 bases of the junction unmatched. The CDR3 has 15 amino acids.

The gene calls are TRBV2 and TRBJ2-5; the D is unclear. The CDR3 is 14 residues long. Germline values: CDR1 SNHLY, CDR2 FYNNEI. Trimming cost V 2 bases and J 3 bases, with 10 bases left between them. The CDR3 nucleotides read TGTGCCAGCAGTGAATACGGTGCGGAAGAGACCCAGTACTTC. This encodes CASSEYGAEETQYF.

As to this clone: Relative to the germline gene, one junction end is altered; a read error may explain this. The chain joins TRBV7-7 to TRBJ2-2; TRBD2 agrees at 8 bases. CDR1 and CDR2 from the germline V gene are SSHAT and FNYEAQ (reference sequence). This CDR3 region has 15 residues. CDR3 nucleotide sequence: TGTGCTAGCAGCTCTCTAGCGGGGAACACCGGGGAGCTGTTTTTT. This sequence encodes CASSSLAGNTGELFF. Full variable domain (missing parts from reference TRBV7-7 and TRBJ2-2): GAGVSQSPRYKVTKRGQDVTLRCDPISSHATLYWYQQALGQGPEFLTYFNYEAQPDKSGLPSDRFSAERPEGSISTLTIQRTEQRDSAMYRCASSSLAGNTGELFFGEGSRLTVL.

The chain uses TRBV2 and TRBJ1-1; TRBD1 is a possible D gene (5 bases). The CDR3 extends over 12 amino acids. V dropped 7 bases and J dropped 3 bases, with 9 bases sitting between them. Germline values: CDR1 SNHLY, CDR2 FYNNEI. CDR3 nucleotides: TGTGCCAGCAATGGGGGGGACACTGAAGCTTTCTTT. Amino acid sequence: CASNGGDTEAFF. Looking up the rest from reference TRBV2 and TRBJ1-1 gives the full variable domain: EPEVTQTPSHQVTQMGQEVILRCVPISNHLYFYWYRQILGQKVEFLVSFYNNEISEKSEIFDDQFSVERPDGSNFTLKIRSTKLEDSAMYFCASNGGDTEAFFGQGTRLTVV.

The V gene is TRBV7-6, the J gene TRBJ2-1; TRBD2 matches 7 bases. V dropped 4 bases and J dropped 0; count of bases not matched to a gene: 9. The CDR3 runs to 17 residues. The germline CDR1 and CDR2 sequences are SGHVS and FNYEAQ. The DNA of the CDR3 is TGTGCCAGCAGCTCGCGCCTCAGCGGGACCTCCTACAATGAGCAGTTCTTC. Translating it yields CASSSRLSGTSYNEQFF.

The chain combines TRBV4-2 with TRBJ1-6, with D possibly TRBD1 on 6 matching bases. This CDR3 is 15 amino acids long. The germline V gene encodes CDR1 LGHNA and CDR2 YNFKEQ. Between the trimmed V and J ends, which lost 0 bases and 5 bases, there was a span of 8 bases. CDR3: CASSQEGQNNSPLHF. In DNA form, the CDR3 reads TGTGCCAGCAGCCAAGAAGGACAGAATAATTCACCCCTCCACTTT.

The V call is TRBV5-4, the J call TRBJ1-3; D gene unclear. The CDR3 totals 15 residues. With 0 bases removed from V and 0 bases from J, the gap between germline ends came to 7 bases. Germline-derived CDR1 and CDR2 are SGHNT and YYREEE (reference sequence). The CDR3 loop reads CASSLVDSSGNTIYF. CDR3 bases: TGTGCCAGCAGCTTGGTAGACTCCTCTGGAAACACCATATATTTT.

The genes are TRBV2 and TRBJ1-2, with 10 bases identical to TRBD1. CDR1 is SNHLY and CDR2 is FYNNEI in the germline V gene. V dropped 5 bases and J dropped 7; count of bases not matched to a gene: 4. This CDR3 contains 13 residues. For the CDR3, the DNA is TGTGCCAGCAGTAAGGACAGGGGGACTGGCTACACCTTC. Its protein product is CASSKDRGTGYTF.

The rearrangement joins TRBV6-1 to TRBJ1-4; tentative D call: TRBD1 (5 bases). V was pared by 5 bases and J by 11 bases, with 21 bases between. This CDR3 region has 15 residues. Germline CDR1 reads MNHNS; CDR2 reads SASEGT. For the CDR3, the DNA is TGTGCCAGCAGTTTCCCGGCGCAGGGAACAGTGAAACTGTTTTTT. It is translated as CASSFPAQGTVKLFF.

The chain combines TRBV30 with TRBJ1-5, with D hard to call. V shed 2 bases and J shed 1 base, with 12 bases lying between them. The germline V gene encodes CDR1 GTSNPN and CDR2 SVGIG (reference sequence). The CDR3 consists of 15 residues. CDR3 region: CAWSLGGLSNQPQHF. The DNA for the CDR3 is TGTGCCTGGAGTCTGGGCGGACTGAGCAATCAGCCCCAGCATTTT.

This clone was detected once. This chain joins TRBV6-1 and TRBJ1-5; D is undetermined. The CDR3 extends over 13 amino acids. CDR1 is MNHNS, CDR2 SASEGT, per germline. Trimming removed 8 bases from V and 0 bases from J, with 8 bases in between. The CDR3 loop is CASLQDSNQPQHF. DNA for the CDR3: TGTGCCAGCCTCCAGGATAGCAATCAGCCCCAGCATTTT.

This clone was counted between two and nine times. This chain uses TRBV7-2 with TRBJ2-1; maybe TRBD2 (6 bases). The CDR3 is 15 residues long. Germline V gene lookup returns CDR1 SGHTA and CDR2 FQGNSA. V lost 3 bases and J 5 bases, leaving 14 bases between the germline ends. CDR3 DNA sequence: TGTGCCAGCAGCTTCGGGACTCAAGGTCACAATGAGCAGTTCTTC. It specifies CASSFGTQGHNEQFF.

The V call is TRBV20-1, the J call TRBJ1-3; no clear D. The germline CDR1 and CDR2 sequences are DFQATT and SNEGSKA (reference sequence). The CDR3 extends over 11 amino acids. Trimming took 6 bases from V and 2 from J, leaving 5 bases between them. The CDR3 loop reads CSAGTGNTIYF. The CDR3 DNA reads TGCAGTGCCGGTACTGGAAACACCATATATTTT.

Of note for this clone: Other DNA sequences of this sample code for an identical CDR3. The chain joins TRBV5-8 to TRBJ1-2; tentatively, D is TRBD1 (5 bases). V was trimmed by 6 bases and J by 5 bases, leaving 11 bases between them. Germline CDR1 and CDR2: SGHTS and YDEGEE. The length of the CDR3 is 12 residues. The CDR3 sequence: CASTRGGYGYTF. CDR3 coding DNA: TGTGCCAGCACCCGGGGGGGGTATGGCTACACCTTC. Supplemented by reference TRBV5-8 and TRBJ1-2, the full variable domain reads EAGVTQSPTHLIKTRGQQATLRCSPISGHTSVYWYQQALGLGLQFLLWYDEGEERNRGNFPPRFSGRQFPNYSSELNVNALELEDSALYLCASTRGGYGYTFGSGTRLTVV.

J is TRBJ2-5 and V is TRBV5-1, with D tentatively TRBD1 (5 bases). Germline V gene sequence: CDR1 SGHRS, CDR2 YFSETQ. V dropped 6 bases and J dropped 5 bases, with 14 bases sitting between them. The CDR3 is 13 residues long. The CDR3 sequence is CASTQGAGETQYF. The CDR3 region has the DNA TGCGCCAGCACTCAGGGTGCTGGGGAGACCCAGTACTTC.

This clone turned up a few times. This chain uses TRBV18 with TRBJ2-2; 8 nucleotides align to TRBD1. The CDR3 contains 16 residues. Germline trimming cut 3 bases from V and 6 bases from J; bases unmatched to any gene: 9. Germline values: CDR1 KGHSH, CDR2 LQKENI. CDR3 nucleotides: TGTGCCAGCTCACCCCCCCAGGGGGCGGCTCCCGGGGAGCTGTTTTTT. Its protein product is CASSPPQGAAPGELFF.

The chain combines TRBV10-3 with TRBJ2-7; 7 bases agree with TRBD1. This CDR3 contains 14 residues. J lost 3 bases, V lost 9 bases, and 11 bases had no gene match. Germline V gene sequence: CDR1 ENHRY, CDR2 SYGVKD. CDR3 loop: CAISPGTEYYEQYF. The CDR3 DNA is TGTGCCATTTCCCCCGGGACAGAGTACTACGAGCAGTACTTC.

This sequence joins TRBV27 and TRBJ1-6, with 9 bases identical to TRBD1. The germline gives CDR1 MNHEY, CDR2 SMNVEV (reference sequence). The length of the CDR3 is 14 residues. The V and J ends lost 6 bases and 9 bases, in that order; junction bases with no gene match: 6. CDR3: CASRTGTGPSPLHF. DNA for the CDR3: TGTGCCAGCAGAACCGGGACAGGGCCTTCACCCCTCCACTTT.

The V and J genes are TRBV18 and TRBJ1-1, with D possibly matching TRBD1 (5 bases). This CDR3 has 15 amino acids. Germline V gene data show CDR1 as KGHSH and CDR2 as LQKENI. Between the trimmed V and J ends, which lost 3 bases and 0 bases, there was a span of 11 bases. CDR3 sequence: CASSPQGGMNTEAFF. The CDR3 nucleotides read TGTGCCAGCTCACCCCAGGGCGGCATGAACACTGAAGCTTTCTTT.

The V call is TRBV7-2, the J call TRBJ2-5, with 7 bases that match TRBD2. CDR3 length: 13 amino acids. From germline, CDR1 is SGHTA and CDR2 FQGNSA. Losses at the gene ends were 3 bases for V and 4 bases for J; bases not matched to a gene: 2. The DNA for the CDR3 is TGTGCCAGCAGCTTCGGGGGGACAGAGACCCAGTACTTC. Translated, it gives CASSFGGTETQYF.

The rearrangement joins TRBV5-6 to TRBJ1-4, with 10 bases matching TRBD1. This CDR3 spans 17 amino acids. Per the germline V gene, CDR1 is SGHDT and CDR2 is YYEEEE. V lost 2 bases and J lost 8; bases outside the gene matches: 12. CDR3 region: CASSLSPGQGIIEKLFF. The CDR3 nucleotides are TGTGCCAGCAGCTTATCCCCGGGACAGGGGATAATCGAAAAACTGTTTTTT. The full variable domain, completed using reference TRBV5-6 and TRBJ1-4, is DAGVTQSPTHLIKTRGQQVTLRCSPKSGHDTVSWYQQALGQGPQFIFQYYEEEERQRGNFPDRFSGHQFPNYSSELNVNALLLGDSALYLCASSLSPGQGIIEKLFFGSGTQLSVL.

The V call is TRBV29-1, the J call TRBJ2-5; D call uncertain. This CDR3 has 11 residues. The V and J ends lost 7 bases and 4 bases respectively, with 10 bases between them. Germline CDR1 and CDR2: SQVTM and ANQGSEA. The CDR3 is CSASPLETQYF. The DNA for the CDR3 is TGCAGCGCCTCCCCCCTAGAGACCCAGTACTTC.

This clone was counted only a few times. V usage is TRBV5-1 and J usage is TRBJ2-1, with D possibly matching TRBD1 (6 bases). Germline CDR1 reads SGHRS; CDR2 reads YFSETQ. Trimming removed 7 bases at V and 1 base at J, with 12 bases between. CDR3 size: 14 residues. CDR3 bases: TGCGCCAGCGCTACACAGGGTTCCTACAATGAGCAGTTCTTC. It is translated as CASATQGSYNEQFF. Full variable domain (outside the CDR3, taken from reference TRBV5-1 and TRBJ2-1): KAGVTQTPRYLIKTRGQQVTLSCSPISGHRSVSWYQQTPGQGLQFLFEYFSETQRNKGNFPGRFSGRQFSNSRSEMNVSTLELGDSALYLCASATQGSYNEQFFGPGTRLTVL.